The present TCR beta chain was sequenced within a study of blood T cell repertoires in COVID-19 (dated by TCRdb to the early 2020s). Context from the whole study: The collaborator samples originated in the United States, Italy and Spain and spanned the acute and convalescent phases of COVID-19. The material from the prospective study consisted of cDNA or gDNA derived from T cells, B-cell-depleted T cells, or PBMCs. Subjects who had been exposed to COVID-19, were actively infected with it, or had recovered from it provided the deeply sampled blood TCRbeta repertoires that made up the dataset. The repertoires were made available in a free public database intended to serve as a resource for research on the immune response to SARS-CoV-2. Samples came from the ongoing ImmuneRACE study (first 160 participants) plus 1,254 subjects from 6 global collaborators. Sample metadata almost always included a de-identified subject ID, COVID-19 status, age in years and sex. HLA class I and class II types, where available, came from metadata supplied by the sample provider rather than from assay-based typing.

As concerns this clone: The clone's antigen remains unknown. Qualities for individual bases were not recorded, and no much larger clone is one base off.

The immunoSEQ Assay, a bias-controlled multiplex PCR, was used to amplify TCRbeta CDR3 regions from genomic DNA. In the source study's methods: Within the assay, amplification of reference gene primers was used to estimate how many nucleated cells each sample contained. To quantify the absolute abundance of each unique TCRbeta CDR3 rearrangement, sequence reads were collapsed and filtered. For each sample, productive Simpson clonality was calculated as the square root of Simpson's diversity index across productive rearrangements. The table comes from immuneACCESS by way of TCRdb, which keeps in-frame sequences with V and J called. Part of the clones is missing from these tables; in studies checked, under half for an unresolved V gene and the rest for unknown reasons. Clonal size and the V and J genes are those of that table, whereas D and trimming came from the DNA. Counted in this sample were approximately 180,000 clones; 70% to 85% of them appeared once. The leading ten clones occupy about 18% of the sample.

Enrolling through a virtual design, the prospective study's participants ranged in age from roughly 18 to 95 years and lived across about two dozen United States geographic areas. To assign participants to cohorts, the prospective study relied on clinical history that participants themselves reported in a screening survey and a study questionnaire. Recovered participants in ImmuneRACE Cohort 3 were defined by two consecutive negative NP/OP PCR tests, clearance by a healthcare professional, or resolution of symptoms. In the prospective study, whole blood, serum and a nasopharyngeal or oropharyngeal swab were collected from each participant by mobile phlebotomists. Participants in the prospective study had the option to provide additional blood draws and questionnaires over a roughly two-month period. Before DNA extraction, blood samples from the prospective study were shipped at room temperature or frozen.

The paper's findings and limits, for the study overall: The amount of clinical and demographic metadata varied by source and participant and was provided uncurated.

The material sequenced was PBMCs or T cells enriched from blood (not recorded which). This clonotype was obtained from a woman aged 50 to 65 who had recovered from COVID-19.

The bases read TGTGCCAGCAGTTCGGACACTGTTAAAAACATTCAGTACTTC. It specifies CASSSDTVKNIQYF. The rearrangement combines TRBV28 with TRBJ2-4; possibly the D gene is TRBD1, per 5 matching bases. The CDR3, from cysteine to phenylalanine, totals 14 residues. CDR3 DNA is the only sequence kept; it has 42 bases, read in frame from the first base. Between the V and J ends, shortened by 4 bases and 4 bases respectively, the junction contains 11 bases. For CDR1 and CDR2, the germline V gene lists MDHEN and SYDVKM.